This T cell receptor (beta chain) appears in the sequencing data of a study of persistence of HIV-infected CD4 T cells. Study-wide results and limits: Compared with CD3/CD28-stimulated cells, CMV- and Gag-responding cells showed lower TCRbeta richness.

Sequencing used immunoSEQ version 4 in survey mode. Sequenced by immunoSEQ multiplex PCR; TCRdb stores in-frame clones only, minus some. The sample lists approximately 44,000 clones; around 92% were seen once. The CDR3 is 13 residues long. Anti-CD3/anti-CD28 beads served as a nonspecific positive control stimulus. Sorting of responding CD4+ T cells relied on upregulated CD40 ligand together with CD69. PBMCs were depleted of CD8+ T cells before stimulation. This clone was seen just once. Its cognate antigen is unknown. Here the sequenced sample was CD4+ T cells sorted from PBMCs after approximately 19-hour stimulation, taken from a patient who received antiretroviral therapy. The sequence was obtained from an adult man with HIV who was CMV-seropositive. This chain connects TRBV21-1 to TRBJ1-2; the table assigns TRBD1, which was not confirmed against the DNA. TRBV21-1 counts as a pseudogene. The CDR3 DNA reads TGTGCCAGCGCCAAGGGCAGGGACTATGGCTACACCTTC. It yields the protein CASAKGRDYGYTF.